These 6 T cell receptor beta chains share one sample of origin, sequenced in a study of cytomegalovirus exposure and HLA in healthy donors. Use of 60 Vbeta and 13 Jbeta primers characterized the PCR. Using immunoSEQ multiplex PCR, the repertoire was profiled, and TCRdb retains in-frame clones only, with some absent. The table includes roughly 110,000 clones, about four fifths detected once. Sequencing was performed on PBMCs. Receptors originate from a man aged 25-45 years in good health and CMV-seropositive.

CDR3 protein: CASIRGPNTGELFF. Written as DNA, the CDR3 is TGTGCCAGCATCCGCGGGCCGAACACCGGGGAGCTGTTTTTT. The chain recombines TRBV2 with TRBJ2-2, with D maybe TRBD2 (5 bases). This CDR3 has 14 residues. Per the germline V gene, CDR1 is SNHLY and CDR2 is FYNNEI. Trimming left V 7 bases short and J 0 bases short, with 9 bases between.

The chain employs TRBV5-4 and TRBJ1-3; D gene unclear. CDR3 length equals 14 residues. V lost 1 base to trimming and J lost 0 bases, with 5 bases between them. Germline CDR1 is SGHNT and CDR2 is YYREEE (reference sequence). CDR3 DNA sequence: TGTGCCAGCAGCTTGATGAGCTCTGGAAACACCATATATTTT. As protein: CASSLMSSGNTIYF.

CDR3 DNA: TGCGCCAGCGGAGGCCAGGGGGCGTCTAATGAGCAGTTCTTC. Translating gives CASGGQGASNEQFF. The genes are TRBV5-1 and TRBJ2-1, with 8 bases identical to TRBD1. CDR1 is SGHRS and CDR2 is YFSETQ in the germline V gene. Trimming cost V 7 bases and J 7 bases; bases outside gene matches: 10. The length of the CDR3 is 14 residues.

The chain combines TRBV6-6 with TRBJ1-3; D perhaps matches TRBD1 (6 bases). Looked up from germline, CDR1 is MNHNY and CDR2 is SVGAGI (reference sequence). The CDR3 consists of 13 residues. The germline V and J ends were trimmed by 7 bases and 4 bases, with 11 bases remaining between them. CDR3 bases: TGTGCCAGCACGGCTACAGGGGGAAACACCATATATTTT. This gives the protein CASTATGGNTIYF.

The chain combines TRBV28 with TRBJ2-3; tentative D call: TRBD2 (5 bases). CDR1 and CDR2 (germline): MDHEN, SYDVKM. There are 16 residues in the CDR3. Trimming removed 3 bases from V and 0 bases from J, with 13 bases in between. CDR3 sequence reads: CASSLVLGASTDTQYF. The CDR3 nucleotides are TGTGCCAGCAGTTTGGTCTTGGGAGCGAGCACAGATACGCAGTATTTT.

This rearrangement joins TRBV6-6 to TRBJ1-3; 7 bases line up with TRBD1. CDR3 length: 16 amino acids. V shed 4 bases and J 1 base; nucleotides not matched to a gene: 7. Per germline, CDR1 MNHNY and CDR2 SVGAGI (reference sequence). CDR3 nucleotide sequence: TGTGCCAGCAGTTGGAGCCCGGGACAGTCTGGAAACACCATATATTTT. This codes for CASSWSPGQSGNTIYF.